This T cell receptor (beta chain) is drawn from a study of cytomegalovirus exposure and HLA in healthy donors. Study-wide results and limits: Rarity marked most TCR sequences, yet some public TCRs occurred in many donors. Indistinguishability led to the exclusion of some V segments, TRBV6-2 and TRBV6-3 included.

PCR employed 60 Vbeta and 13 Jbeta primers. Profiled with immunoSEQ multiplex PCR; TCRdb holds only in-frame clones, not every one. The sample consists of 100,000 to 150,000 clones, about 80% of them appearing once. Regarding this clone: Its antigen is unidentified.

The CDR3 extends over 16 amino acids. Looked up from germline, CDR1 is MGHRA and CDR2 is YSYEKL. Trimming cost V 0 bases and J 0 bases, with 9 bases left between them. The TCR comes from a woman aged 40 to 50 in good health and CMV-seronegative. The sequencing input was PBMCs. The chain links TRBV4-1 to TRBJ1-3; D is uncertain. CDR3 sequence: CASSQDIGSSGNTIYF. CDR3 DNA sequence: TGCGCCAGCAGCCAAGATATCGGGAGCTCTGGAAACACCATATATTTT.